These 7 T cell receptor beta chains were all obtained from the same sample, sequenced in a study of blood T cell repertoires in COVID-19. Libraries were prepared by immunoSEQ multiplex PCR; TCRdb keeps only in-frame clonotypes and omits some of them. The sample lists more than 450,000 clones; about 85% were seen once. The source material was PBMCs or T cells enriched from blood (not recorded which). These receptors all stem from a woman younger than 35 who had recovered from COVID-19.

This clone appeared a single time. In DNA form, the CDR3 reads TGCGCCAGCAGCTTGGACGGGGTCGGGGACACTGAAGCTTTCTTT. This translates into CASSLDGVGDTEAFF. J is TRBJ1-1 and V is TRBV5-1; D ambiguous. CDR1 and CDR2 from the germline V gene are SGHRS and YFSETQ. Trimming took off 0 bases at V and 3 bases at J, with 12 bases between the two ends. This CDR3 contains 15 residues.

The table lists this clone with a few counts. V usage is TRBV2 and J usage is TRBJ2-4; possible D gene TRBD2, 6 bases. The CDR3 covers 16 residues. Trimming stripped 3 bases from V and 0 bases from J, with 12 bases between. Germline V lookup: CDR1 SNHLY, CDR2 FYNNEI. CDR3 sequence reads: CASSDLAGLAKNIQYF. CDR3 in DNA: TGTGCCAGCAGTGACCTCGCGGGACTAGCCAAAAACATTCAGTACTTC. The entire variable domain, with the rest obtained from reference TRBV2 and TRBJ2-4, is as follows: EPEVTQTPSHQVTQMGQEVILRCVPISNHLYFYWYRQILGQKVEFLVSFYNNEISEKSEIFDDQFSVERPDGSNFTLKIRSTKLEDSAMYFCASSDLAGLAKNIQYFGAGTRLSVL.

This rearrangement joins TRBV6-5 to TRBJ1-2, with D perhaps matching TRBD1 (6 bases). V was clipped by 6 bases and J by 6 bases, with 17 bases between them. This CDR3 has 14 amino acids. The V gene's germline CDR1 is MNHEY and CDR2 SVGAGI. CDR3 DNA: TGTGCCAGCAGACCTTCAGGGGAAGAAGATGGCTACACCTTC. Translation: CASRPSGEEDGYTF.

This chain uses TRBV28 with TRBJ2-2, with D perhaps matching TRBD2 (7 bases). The CDR3 is 15 residues long. Germline-derived CDR1 and CDR2 are MDHEN and SYDVKM. V dropped 2 bases and J dropped 6 bases, with 13 bases sitting between them. CDR3 DNA sequence: TGTGCCAGCAGTTTAGTGGGGGGGCGTCCCGGGGAGCTGTTTTTT. Its protein is CASSLVGGRPGELFF.

The chain combines TRBV9 with TRBJ2-7; TRBD1 is a possible D gene (6 bases). Germline values: CDR1 SGDLS, CDR2 YYNGEE. The CDR3 runs 14 residues. With 0 bases removed from V and 3 bases from J, the gap between germline ends came to 10 bases. The CDR3 protein is CASSVDPGDYEQYF. CDR3 bases: TGTGCCAGCAGCGTAGACCCAGGGGACTACGAGCAGTACTTC. Full variable domain (outside the CDR3, taken from reference TRBV9 and TRBJ2-7): DSGVTQTPKHLITATGQRVTLRCSPRSGDLSVYWYQQSLDQGLQFLIQYYNGEERAKGNILERFSAQQFPDLHSELNLSSLELGDSALYFCASSVDPGDYEQYFGPGTRLTVT.

The chain employs TRBV5-1 and TRBJ2-7; D perhaps matches TRBD2 (5 bases). CDR3 length: 13 residues. CDR1 SGHRS and CDR2 YFSETQ come from the germline V gene. The V gene lost 4 bases and the J gene lost 2 bases, with 10 bases spanning the gap. This chain's CDR3 is CASSPGLPYEQYF. CDR3 in DNA: TGCGCCAGCAGCCCCGGACTTCCCTACGAGCAGTACTTC.

The V call is TRBV7-2, the J call TRBJ1-2; weak D call: TRBD1 (5 bases). V was cut by 2 bases and J by 4 bases, with 11 bases left in between. CDR1 is SGHTA, CDR2 FQGNSA, per germline. The CDR3 spans 14 residues. DNA of the CDR3: TGTGCCAGCAGCTTAAGGGGTCCGAGCTATGGCTACACCTTC. Translation gives CASSLRGPSYGYTF.